This paragraph covers one T cell receptor beta chain sequence. The antigen is not known. This sample was taken from a study of T-cell memory formation after mild COVID-19. On the study more broadly: Clustering of TCRs was largely donor specific. Findings of the study overall: Balance between CD4 and CD8 was seen in clones contracting day 15 to 85, and a CD4+ lean was seen in later expanders. Some responding clones appeared in pre-infection memory, suggesting cross-reactive memory joined. Mostly located in CM and EM were contracting CD4+ clones, with contracting CD8+ clones located in EMRA.

TCRdb re-called the 5' RACE reads through MiXCR, storing one row per CDR3 protein. The sample shows 550,000 to 600,000 distinct CDR3 sequences, less than 25% of them seen only once. The CDR3 is 12 amino acids. Trimming removed 3 bases at V and 13 bases at J, with 15 bases between. Germline CDR1 and CDR2: SGHVS and FQNEAQ. V usage is TRBV7-8 and J usage is TRBJ2-5; weak D call: TRBD1 (6 bases). Sequenced sample: PBMCs or a T cell subset sorted from them (not recorded which). The sequence derives from an adult woman who had mild COVID-19 (a few samples of this study predate the infection). Cell type and time point are not known. The CDR3 region has the DNA TGTGCCAGCAGCTTGTTACAGGGCCAGCCGTACTTC. It encodes CASSLLQGQPYF.